The clone carrying this T cell receptor (beta chain) was counted at least ten times. The sample originates from a study of blood T cell repertoires in COVID-19. This CDR3 is built from 14 residues. V was pared by 4 bases and J by 6 bases, with 6 bases of the junction left unmatched. Per the germline V gene, CDR1 is SGHTA and CDR2 is FQGNSA. The data were produced by immunoSEQ multiplex PCR, yet TCRdb's version contains in-frame clones alone and is incomplete. The table records approximately 74,000 clones, approximately 75% of them present only once. The specimen was peripheral blood. The clonotype originates from a human donor in a cohort sampled during active COVID-19. This sequence joins TRBV7-2 and TRBJ2-7, with TRBD1 identical over 10 bases. The CDR3 spells CASSSTGGKGEQYF. The CDR3 coding sequence is TGTGCCAGCAGCTCGACAGGGGGCAAGGGCGAGCAGTACTTC.